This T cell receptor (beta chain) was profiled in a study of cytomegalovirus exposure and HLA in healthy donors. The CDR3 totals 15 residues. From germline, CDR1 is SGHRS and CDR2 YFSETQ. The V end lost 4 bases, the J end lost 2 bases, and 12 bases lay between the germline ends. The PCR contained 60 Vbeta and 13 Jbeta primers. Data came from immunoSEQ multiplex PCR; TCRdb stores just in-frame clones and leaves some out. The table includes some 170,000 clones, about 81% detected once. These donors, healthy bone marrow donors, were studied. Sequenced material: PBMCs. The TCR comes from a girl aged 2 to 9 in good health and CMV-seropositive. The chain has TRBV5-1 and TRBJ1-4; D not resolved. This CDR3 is CASSASQSTNEKLFF. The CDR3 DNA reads TGCGCCAGCAGCGCTTCACAGAGTACTAATGAAAAACTGTTTTTT.